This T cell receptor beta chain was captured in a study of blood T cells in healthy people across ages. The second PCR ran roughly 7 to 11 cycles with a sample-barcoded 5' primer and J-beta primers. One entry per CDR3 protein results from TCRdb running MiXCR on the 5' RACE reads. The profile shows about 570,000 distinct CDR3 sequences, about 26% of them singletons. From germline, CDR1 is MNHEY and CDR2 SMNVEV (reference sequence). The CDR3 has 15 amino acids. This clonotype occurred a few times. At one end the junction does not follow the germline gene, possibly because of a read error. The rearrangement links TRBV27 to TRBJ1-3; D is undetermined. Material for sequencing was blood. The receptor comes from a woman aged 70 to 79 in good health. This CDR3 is CASSLSSSGGNTIHF. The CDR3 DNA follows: TGTGCCAGCAGTTTATCGTCTTCAGGAGGAAACACCATACATTTT.